The 27 T cell receptor beta chains reported below all come from one sample, sequenced in a study of OX40 agonist ivuxolimab in advanced cancers. The repertoire was sequenced with immunoSEQ multiplex PCR; TCRdb's copy has only in-frame clones and lacks some. The repertoire consists of 25,000 or so clones, with around 73% occurring once and the leading ten covering about 17%. The sequencing here drew on CD4+ or CD8+ T cells sorted from blood, taken in a trial of the OX40 agonist ivuxolimab. Every receptor here comes from an adult with an advanced solid tumor such as melanoma, head and neck, liver or kidney cancer.

The CDR3 DNA reads as TGTGCCACCAGCTATGGACAGGGGGCCTACGAGCAGTACTTC. Residues: CATSYGQGAYEQYF. This chain connects TRBV15 to TRBJ2-7; 10 bases are shared with TRBD1. The CDR3 contains 14 residues. The V gene end was trimmed by 5 bases and the J gene end by 2 bases; junction bases not matched to a gene: 3. The germline V gene has CDR1 LNHNV and CDR2 YYDKDF (reference sequence).

This chain uses TRBV7-9 with TRBJ2-1, with D possibly being TRBD1 or TRBD2 (6 bases each). This CDR3 has 12 residues. V lost 3 bases to trimming and J lost 8 bases, with 8 bases between them. CDR1 and CDR2 from the germline V gene are SEHNR and FQNEAQ (reference sequence). The CDR3: CASSLGGHEQFF. The CDR3 nucleotides are TGTGCCAGCAGCTTGGGGGGCCATGAGCAGTTCTTC.

The chain combines TRBV28 with TRBJ2-7; D uncertain. Germline loops: CDR1 MDHEN, CDR2 SYDVKM. V was trimmed by 6 bases and J by 7 bases, leaving 10 bases between them. CDR3 length equals 11 residues. The CDR3 nucleotides read TGTGCCAGCAGCGCCCTTCGTGAGCAGTACTTC. This gives the protein CASSALREQYF.

This clone was detected only a few times. This chain uses TRBV7-9 with TRBJ2-2; maybe TRBD1 (5 bases). CDR1 and CDR2 (germline): SEHNR, FQNEAQ (reference sequence). Trimming removed 5 bases at V and 1 base at J, with 11 bases between. The CDR3 contains 15 residues. CDR3 sequence (DNA): TGTGCCAGCAGCGGCAGACAGAAGAACACCGGGGAGCTGTTTTTT. Translating gives CASSGRQKNTGELFF.

This chain joins TRBV6-9 and TRBJ2-4; no definite D call. The V gene's germline CDR1 is MNHGY and CDR2 SVAAGI. V dropped 3 bases and J dropped 9 bases, with 12 bases sitting between them. The CDR3 extends over 13 amino acids. The CDR3 is CASSYSRVGIQYF. For the CDR3, the DNA is TGTGCCAGCAGTTACTCCCGGGTGGGCATTCAGTACTTC.

This rearrangement joins TRBV21-1 to TRBJ2-2; no check of the table's D call, TRBD2, against the DNA was made. TRBV21-1 is a pseudogene locus. The CDR3 sequence is 15 residues long. The CDR3 protein is CASNERGENTGELFF. The CDR3 DNA sequence: TGTGCCAGCAATGAGCGGGGGGAGAACACCGGGGAGCTGTTTTTT.

The rearrangement uses TRBV5-6 and TRBJ2-7, with TRBD2 matching over 9 bases. V gave up 2 bases and J gave up 2 bases; unmatched junction bases: 8. The CDR3 spans 16 residues. Germline CDR1 SGHDT, CDR2 YYEEEE. This CDR3 reads CASSFSGGPRPYEQYF. Here the CDR3 DNA reads TGTGCCAGCAGCTTTAGCGGGGGCCCCCGGCCCTACGAGCAGTACTTC.

The chain joins TRBV19 to TRBJ2-7; 14 nucleotides agree with TRBD2. J lost 3 bases, V lost 2 bases, and 3 bases had no gene match. The CDR3 runs to 16 residues. CDR1 is LNHDA, CDR2 SQIVND, per germline (reference sequence). For the CDR3, the DNA is TGTGCCAGTAGTATATTCGGGACTAGCGGGGGCTACGAGCAGTACTTC. As protein: CASSIFGTSGGYEQYF.

V gene TRBV7-9 combines with J gene TRBJ1-2; 9 bases are a match to TRBD1. Germline V CDR1 and CDR2: SEHNR, FQNEAQ (reference sequence). The V and J ends lost 5 bases and 6 bases, in that order; junction bases with no gene match: 4. CDR3 length: 13 amino acids. The DNA for the CDR3 is TGTGCCAGCAGCACGGACAGGGGAGATGGCTACACCTTC. This gives the protein CASSTDRGDGYTF. Filled out from reference TRBV7-9 and TRBJ1-2, the complete variable domain reads DTGVSQNPRHKITKRGQNVTFRCDPISEHNRLYWYRQTLGQGPEFLTYFQNEAQLEKSRLLSDRFSAERPKGSFSTLEIQRTEQGDSAMYLCASSTDRGDGYTFGSGTRLTVV.

V usage is TRBV28 and J usage is TRBJ1-3; a possible D gene is TRBD1 (5 bases). V was shortened by 3 bases and J by 0 bases, with 6 bases between the two germline ends. This CDR3 is built from 14 residues. The germline gives CDR1 MDHEN, CDR2 SYDVKM. The CDR3 protein is CASSLGVSGNTIYF. The CDR3, as DNA: TGTGCCAGCAGTTTGGGGGTCTCTGGAAACACCATATATTTT.

The gene calls are TRBV28 and TRBJ2-1; 12 nucleotides match TRBD2. With V trimmed by 2 bases and J by 6 bases, 5 bases remained unmatched. The CDR3 is made up of 16 amino acids. Germline CDR1 and CDR2: MDHEN and SYDVKM. The CDR3 bases are TGTGCCAGCAGTTTAAATGGACTAGCGGGGCTCAATGAGCAGTTCTTC. This translates into CASSLNGLAGLNEQFF.

This sequence joins TRBV5-4 and TRBJ1-1; no definite D call. The V gene's germline CDR1 is SGHNT and CDR2 YYREEE (reference sequence). V was cut by 0 bases and J by 1 base, with 7 bases left in between. The CDR3 spans 14 residues. CDR3: CASSLGFENTEAFF. CDR3 bases: TGTGCCAGCAGCTTGGGGTTCGAGAACACTGAAGCTTTCTTT.

The chain has TRBV7-9 and TRBJ2-6; D is uncertain. Germline V gene lookup returns CDR1 SEHNR and CDR2 FQNEAQ (reference sequence). The V end lost 7 bases, the J end lost 0 bases, and 7 bases lay between the germline ends. The CDR3 has 14 amino acids. CDR3 coding DNA: TGTGCCAGCACTCAGAACTCTGGGGCCAACGTCCTGACTTTC. Amino acid sequence: CASTQNSGANVLTF.

V is TRBV28 and J is TRBJ2-1; TRBD1 aligns across 9 bases. This CDR3 has 16 residues. Trimming cost V 2 bases and J 7 bases; bases outside gene matches: 9. Germline CDR1 MDHEN, CDR2 SYDVKM. The CDR3 sequence is CASSLTGTGRRNEQFF. The CDR3 DNA is TGTGCCAGCAGTTTAACCGGGACAGGGAGACGAAATGAGCAGTTCTTC.

V gene TRBV29-1 combines with J gene TRBJ2-1, with 10 positions matching TRBD2. J lost 4 bases, V lost 4 bases, and 4 bases had no gene match. The CDR3 has 14 residues. Germline assignment: CDR1 SQVTM and CDR2 ANQGSEA. The CDR3 protein is CSVVAGGQYNEQFF. CDR3 nucleotide sequence: TGCAGCGTTGTAGCGGGGGGCCAGTACAATGAGCAGTTCTTC.

This clone was picked up a small number of times. This likely reflects a read error, since a far larger clone is one base away. The rearrangement uses TRBV4-2 and TRBJ2-7, with D unresolved. This CDR3 has 12 amino acids. Trimming cost V 1 base and J 5 bases, with 6 bases left between them. Germline values: CDR1 LGHNA, CDR2 YNFKEQ. Written as DNA, the CDR3 is TGTGCCAGCAGCCAAGTCGGTAACGAGCAGTACTTC. Translated, it gives CASSQVGNEQYF.

The rearrangement uses TRBV28 and TRBJ2-3; 10 nucleotides align to TRBD1. Trimming at V came to 6 bases and at J to 2 bases, leaving 8 bases not matched to a gene. Germline CDR1 and CDR2: MDHEN and SYDVKM. This CDR3 is 16 amino acids long. The CDR3 loop reads CASSFRDRGNTDTQYF. The DNA for the CDR3 is TGTGCCAGCAGCTTCCGGGACAGGGGTAACACAGATACGCAGTATTTT.

The chain combines TRBV9 with TRBJ2-5, with D hard to call. V dropped 0 bases and J dropped 5 bases, with 11 bases sitting between them. Germline V lookup: CDR1 SGDLS, CDR2 YYNGEE. The CDR3 runs to 14 residues. The CDR3: CASSVGRYEETQYF. Written as DNA, the CDR3 is TGTGCCAGCAGCGTAGGGCGCTACGAGGAGACCCAGTACTTC.

CDR3 in DNA: TGTGCCAGCAGCTCGTCGGGCAGGGGATATTACGAGCAGTACTTC. It yields the protein CASSSSGRGYYEQYF. J is TRBJ2-7 and V is TRBV5-4, with a weak D call TRBD1 (6 bases). Germline loops: CDR1 SGHNT, CDR2 YYREEE (reference sequence). The CDR3 contains 15 residues. Trimming cost V 3 bases and J 4 bases, with 17 bases left between them.

V is TRBV29-1 and J is TRBJ1-1, with 7 nucleotides matching TRBD1. Germline-derived CDR1 and CDR2 are SQVTM and ANQGSEA. V trimming: 5 bases; J trimming: 2 bases; junction bases outside the gene matches: 8. This CDR3 is built from 14 residues. Here the CDR3 DNA reads TGCAGCGTTCCGGGACAGATCTTAAACACTGAAGCTTTCTTT. Its translation: CSVPGQILNTEAFF. The complete variable domain, with remaining parts taken from reference TRBV29-1 and TRBJ1-1, reads SAVISQKPSRDICQRGTSLTIQCQVDSQVTMMFWYRQQPGQSLTLIATANQGSEATYESGFVIDKFPISRPNLTFSTLTVSNMSPEDSSIYLCSVPGQILNTEAFFGQGTRLTVV.

The chain couples TRBV5-5 to TRBJ1-1, with 7 bases aligning to TRBD1. The trim removed 4 bases at V and 3 bases at J, leaving 9 bases unmatched. CDR3 length equals 15 residues. CDR1 is SGHKS and CDR2 is YYEKEE in the germline V gene (reference sequence). CDR3 DNA: TGTGCCAGCAGCACCGGACAGGTTTCGCACACTGAAGCTTTCTTT. This gives the protein CASSTGQVSHTEAFF.

A single count supports this clone. The chain joins TRBV9 to TRBJ1-1, with unresolved D. The V end was cut by 3 bases, the J end by 1 base, with 10 bases between. The germline V gene encodes CDR1 SGDLS and CDR2 YYNGEE. The CDR3 sequence is 14 residues long. Written as DNA, the CDR3 is TGTGCCAGCAGCGCTAGGCTGGGGAACACTGAAGCTTTCTTT. Protein sequence: CASSARLGNTEAFF.

The chain is built from TRBV15 and TRBJ2-3; no definite D call. The CDR3 consists of 15 residues. The germline gives CDR1 LNHNV, CDR2 YYDKDF (reference sequence). Trimming pared 1 base from V and 3 bases from J, leaving 11 bases between. CDR3 sequence (DNA): TGTGCCACCAGCAGAGTTACCTTCGGGACAGATACGCAGTATTTT. It encodes CATSRVTFGTDTQYF.

This clone showed up just a few times. The J gene is TRBJ2-7, the V gene TRBV6-5, with D perhaps matching TRBD1 (6 bases). The V end was cut by 0 bases, the J end by 6 bases, with 12 bases between. This CDR3 region has 14 residues. Germline values: CDR1 MNHEY, CDR2 SVGAGI. In nucleotides, the CDR3 is TGTGCCAGCAGTTACTCTCAGGGGATCCGCGAGCAGTACTTC. As protein: CASSYSQGIREQYF.

This clone was observed a few times. CDR3 bases: TGTGCCAGCAGCAAAGGCCGGGGTACCTCCTACGAGCAGTACTTC. Protein product: CASSKGRGTSYEQYF. The chain is built from TRBV6-5 and TRBJ2-7; a possible D gene is TRBD2 (5 bases). This CDR3 has 15 residues. Deletions cut 6 bases from V and 0 bases from J, with 15 bases between. Per the germline V gene, CDR1 is MNHEY and CDR2 is SVGAGI.

This clone came up once. The V gene is TRBV4-2, the J gene TRBJ2-1, with D possibly matching TRBD1 (5 bases). The CDR3 spans 12 residues. V lost 3 bases and J lost 7, with 7 bases in between. In germline, CDR1 is LGHNA, CDR2 YNFKEQ. This chain's CDR3 is CASSHPGNEQFF. The CDR3 nucleotides are TGTGCCAGCAGCCACCCAGGGAATGAGCAGTTCTTC.

The chain employs TRBV9 and TRBJ2-7; 8 bases are shared with TRBD2. Germline V gene sequence: CDR1 SGDLS, CDR2 YYNGEE. This CDR3 comprises 14 residues. J was trimmed by 0 bases and V by 4 bases; bases with no gene match: 3. The CDR3 DNA reads TGTGCCAGCAGCATCGGACTAGCCTCCTACGAGCAGTACTTC. Its translation is CASSIGLASYEQYF. Variable domain in full (rest from reference TRBV9 and TRBJ2-7): DSGVTQTPKHLITATGQRVTLRCSPRSGDLSVYWYQQSLDQGLQFLIQYYNGEERAKGNILERFSAQQFPDLHSELNLSSLELGDSALYFCASSIGLASYEQYFGPGTRLTVT.